Listed below are T cell receptor beta chains from one sample, sequenced in a study of T cells in Graves' hyperthyroidism and ophthalmopathy. Using its own MiXCR run on the multiplex PCR reads, TCRdb lists one record per CDR3 protein. This sample has about 520,000 distinct CDR3 sequences; approximately 25% occur once, and the top ten carry over 9%. The sample taken for sequencing was blood. All receptors come from a woman aged 25 to 39 with Graves' ophthalmopathy. The CDR3 runs from the conserved cysteine through the conserved F or W. D genes are given only for firm matches. A clone size is listed for some rows: how often the clone was seen (once, few, many), or a class if it is expanded.

TRBJ1-5,TRBV20-1,-,many,CSARDPGGLNQPQHF,TGCAGTGCTAGAGATCCGGGGGGCCTCAATCAGCCCCAGCATTTT
TRBJ1-5,TRBV20-1,-,-,CSARQGVLGNQPQHF,TGCAGTGCTAGACAGGGCGTTTTGGGCAATCAGCCCCAGCATTTT
TRBJ1-1,TRBV7-9,-,many,CASSLAGEGTEAFF,TGTGCCAGCAGCTTAGCGGGGGAGGGGACTGAAGCTTTCTTT
TRBJ1-1,TRBV24-1,-,many,CATSDPGTGTRDPMNTEAFF,TGTGCCACCAGTGATCCCGGAACCGGGACAAGGGACCCCATGAACACTGAAGCTTTCTTT
TRBJ1-5,TRBV6-5,-,many,CASSYPDRNQPQHF,TGTGCCAGCAGTTACCCAGACAGGAACCAGCCCCAGCATTTT
TRBJ1-6,TRBV6-4,-,-,CASSYSRTASYNSPLHF,TGTGCCAGCAGTTACTCTAGGACCGCAAGCTATAATTCACCCCTCCACTTT
TRBJ2-2,TRBV28,TRBD1,few,CASRSRKVTGSTGELFF,TGTGCCAGCAGATCCAGAAAGGTGACAGGGTCCACCGGGGAGCTGTTTTTT
TRBJ1-1,TRBV12-3/TRBV12-4,-,many,CASWIAGGKGTEAFF,TGTGCCAGCTGGATCGCCGGGGGTAAAGGCACTGAAGCTTTCTTT
TRBJ2-2,TRBV6-2/TRBV6-3,TRBD1,many,CASSYRQGRAGELFF,TGTGCCAGCAGTTATCGACAGGGGAGAGCCGGGGAGCTGTTTTTT
TRBJ2-7,TRBV30,-,-,CASTDWSSYEQYF,TGTGCCAGTACTGACTGGAGCTCCTACGAGCAGTACTTC
TRBJ1-5,TRBV12-3/TRBV12-4,-,-,CASSLTPNWASPNSNQPQHF,TGTGCCAGCAGTCTTACCCCCAATTGGGCCAGTCCAAATAGCAATCAGCCCCAGCATTTT
TRBJ1-6,TRBV5-6,TRBD1,few,CASSRTGTVNSPLHF,TGTGCCAGCAGTCGGACGGGGACAGTCAATTCACCCCTCCACTTT
TRBJ1-1,TRBV15,-,-,CATSRAKVDEAFF,TGTGCCACCAGCAGAGCTAAAGTAGATGAAGCTTTCTTT
TRBJ1-1,TRBV13,-,few,CASSFNARFTEAFF,TGTGCCAGCAGCTTTAACGCCAGGTTCACTGAAGCTTTCTTT
TRBJ1-1,TRBV6-1,-,many,CASNGQNAEAFF,TGTGCCAGCAATGGACAGAACGCTGAAGCTTTCTTT
TRBJ1-5,TRBV6-5,TRBD1,many,CASSYSPDRVRNQPQHF,TGTGCCAGCAGTTACTCTCCGGACAGGGTTCGCAATCAGCCCCAGCATTTT
TRBJ1-1,TRBV20-1,-,many,CSASRTVEAFF,TGCAGTGCTAGCCGGACGGTTGAAGCTTTCTTT
TRBJ1-2,TRBV5-4,TRBD1,few,CASSKGQSYGFTF,TGTGCCAGCAGCAAGGGACAGTCCTATGGCTTCACCTTC
TRBJ2-7,TRBV28,-,many,CASSSRMYYEQYF,TGTGCCAGCAGTTCCCGGATGTACTACGAGCAGTACTTC
TRBJ1-1,TRBV27,-,many,CASSFGLSGTEAFF,TGTGCCAGCAGTTTTGGGCTGTCAGGCACTGAAGCTTTCTTT
TRBJ1-1,TRBV29-1,TRBD1,many,CSVERQGDTEAFF,TGCAGCGTTGAACGGCAGGGGGACACTGAAGCTTTCTTT
TRBJ2-4,TRBV28,TRBD1,many,CASRGTGKNIQYF,TGTGCCAGCAGGGGGACAGGGAAAAACATTCAGTACTTC
TRBJ2-7,TRBV11-2,-,-,CASSSVRLSSYEQYF,TGTGCCAGCAGCTCAGTGCGGTTGAGCTCCTACGAGCAGTACTTC
TRBJ2-2,TRBV7-8,-,many,CASSASGTMVPGELFF,TGTGCCAGCAGCGCATCCGGGACAATGGTCCCCGGGGAGCTGTTTTTT
TRBJ2-7,TRBV12-3/TRBV12-4,-,few,CASSWGQPPEQYF,TGTGCCAGCAGTTGGGGACAACCTCCCGAGCAGTACTTC
TRBJ1-2,TRBV18,-,few,CASSPAGTDYGYTF,TGTGCCAGCTCACCGGCAGGGACCGACTATGGCTACACCTTC
TRBJ2-7,TRBV6-1,TRBD1,-,CASSPGQVLGEQYF,TGTGCCAGCAGCCCGGGACAGGTCCTCGGCGAGCAGTATTTC
TRBJ2-7,TRBV19,-,many,CASSTETSSSYEQYF,TGTGCCAGTAGTACCGAAACTTCAAGCTCCTACGAGCAGTACTTC
TRBJ2-7,TRBV11-2,-,many,CASSPSGRARGLSYEQYF,TGTGCCAGCAGCCCCAGCGGGCGGGCGAGGGGCCTATCCTACGAGCAGTACTTC
TRBJ2-7,TRBV28,TRBD1,few,CASSLSRYRGHYEQYF,TGTGCCAGCAGTCTCTCCCGATACAGGGGGCATTACGAGCAGTACTTC
TRBJ2-7,TRBV24-1,TRBD2,-,CATSDLRRLAGRSYEQYF,TGTGCCACCAGTGATTTGCGCCGGCTAGCGGGAAGGTCCTACGAGCAGTACTTC
TRBJ2-7,TRBV2,TRBD1,many,CASSELRDRDYEQYF,TGTGCCAGCAGTGAACTTAGGGACAGGGACTACGAGCAGTACTTC
TRBJ1-5,TRBV7-4,-,-,CASSWGVRAGNQPQHF,TGTGCCAGCAGCTGGGGAGTCAGGGCTGGCAATCAGCCCCAGCATTTT
TRBJ2-5,TRBV18,-,many,CASSPLGDLMGETQYF,TGTGCCAGCTCACCCCTGGGGGACCTGATGGGAGAGACCCAGTACTTC
TRBJ1-1,TRBV5-1,-,-,CANSFRQRNTEAFF,TGCGCCAACAGCTTTCGGCAGCGGAACACTGAAGCTTTCTTT
TRBJ1-5,TRBV10-2,-,-,CASSESGGRQPQHF,TGCGCCAGCAGTGAGTCGGGGGGAAGGCAGCCCCAGCATTTT
TRBJ1-1,TRBV6-1,-,-,CASSREGFETEAFF,TGTGCCAGCAGCCGGGAGGGGTTCGAAACTGAAGCTTTCTTT
TRBJ2-2,TRBV7-3,-,many,CASSPPGSEELFF,TGTGCCAGCAGCCCCCCCGGCAGTGAGGAGCTGTTTTTT
TRBJ1-1,TRBV11-2,-,many,CASTSADTRAEAFF,TGTGCCAGCACCTCCGCGGACACAAGAGCTGAAGCTTTCTTT
TRBJ2-7,TRBV6-2/TRBV6-3,-,-,CARSSDSSYEQYF,TGTGCCAGGTCGTCTGACAGCTCCTACGAGCAGTACTTC
TRBJ1-2,TRBV28,TRBD1,many,CASSPPTGVRGYTF,TGTGCCAGCAGTCCGCCAACAGGGGTGAGGGGCTACACCTTC